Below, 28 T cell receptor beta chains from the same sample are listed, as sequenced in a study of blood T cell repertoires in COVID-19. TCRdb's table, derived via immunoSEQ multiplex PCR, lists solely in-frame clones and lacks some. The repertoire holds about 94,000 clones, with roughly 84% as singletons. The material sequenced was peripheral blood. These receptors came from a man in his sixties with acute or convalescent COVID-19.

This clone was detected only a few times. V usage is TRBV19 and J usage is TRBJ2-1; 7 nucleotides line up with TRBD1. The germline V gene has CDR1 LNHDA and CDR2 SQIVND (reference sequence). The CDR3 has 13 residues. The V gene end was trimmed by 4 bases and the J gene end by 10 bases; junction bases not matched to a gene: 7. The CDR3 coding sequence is TGTGCCAGTAGTAGCAAGGGGGCGCGGGAGCAGTTCTTC. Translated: CASSSKGAREQFF.

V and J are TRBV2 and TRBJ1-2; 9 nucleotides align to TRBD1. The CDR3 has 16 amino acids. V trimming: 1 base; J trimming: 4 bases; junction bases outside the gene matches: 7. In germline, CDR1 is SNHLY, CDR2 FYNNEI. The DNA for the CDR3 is TGTGCCAGCAGTGAAGGGGACAGGACAGGGGCCTATGGCTACACCTTC. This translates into CASSEGDRTGAYGYTF.

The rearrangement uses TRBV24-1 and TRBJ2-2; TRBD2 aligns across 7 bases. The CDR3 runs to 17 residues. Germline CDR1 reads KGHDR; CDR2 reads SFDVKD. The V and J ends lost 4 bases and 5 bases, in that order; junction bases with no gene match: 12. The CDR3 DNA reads TGTGCCACCAGTGAACCGCGGGGGAGACAAGGTACCGGGGAGCTGTTTTTT. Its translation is CATSEPRGRQGTGELFF.

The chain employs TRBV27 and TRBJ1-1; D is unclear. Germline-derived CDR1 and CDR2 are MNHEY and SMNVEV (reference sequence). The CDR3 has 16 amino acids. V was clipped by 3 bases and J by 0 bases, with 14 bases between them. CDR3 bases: TGTGCCAGCAGTTTGGGGAGAGGGCTCATGAACACTGAAGCTTTCTTT. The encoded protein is CASSLGRGLMNTEAFF.

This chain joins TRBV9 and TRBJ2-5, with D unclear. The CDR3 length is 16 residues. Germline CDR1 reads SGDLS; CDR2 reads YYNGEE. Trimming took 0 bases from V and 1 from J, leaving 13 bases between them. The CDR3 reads CASSVGVSGPQETQYF. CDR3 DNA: TGTGCCAGCAGCGTAGGAGTGTCAGGCCCCCAAGAGACCCAGTACTTC.

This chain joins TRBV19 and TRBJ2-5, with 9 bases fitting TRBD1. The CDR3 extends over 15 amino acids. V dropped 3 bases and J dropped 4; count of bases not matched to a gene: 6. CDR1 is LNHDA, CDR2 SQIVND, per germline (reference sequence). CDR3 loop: CASSIGGQGLETQYF. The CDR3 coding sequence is TGTGCCAGTAGTATCGGGGGACAGGGCCTAGAGACCCAGTACTTC. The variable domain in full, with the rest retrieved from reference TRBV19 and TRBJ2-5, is DGGITQSPKYLFRKEGQNVTLSCEQNLNHDAMYWYRQDPGQGLRLIYYSQIVNDFQKGDIAEGYSVSREKKESFPLTVTSAQKNPTAFYLCASSIGGQGLETQYFGPGTRLLVL.

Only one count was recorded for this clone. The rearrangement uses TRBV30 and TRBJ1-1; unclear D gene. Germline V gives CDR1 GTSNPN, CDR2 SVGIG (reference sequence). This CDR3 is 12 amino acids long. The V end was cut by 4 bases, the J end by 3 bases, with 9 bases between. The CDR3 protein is CAWIGSYTEAFF. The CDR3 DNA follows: TGTGCCTGGATCGGGTCTTACACTGAAGCTTTCTTT.

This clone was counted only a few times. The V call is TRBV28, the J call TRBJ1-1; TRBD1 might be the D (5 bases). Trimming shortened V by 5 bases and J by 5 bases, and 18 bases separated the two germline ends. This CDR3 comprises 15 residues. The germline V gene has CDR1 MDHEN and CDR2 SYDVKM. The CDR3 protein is CASSPRLGTATEAFF. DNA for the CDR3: TGTGCCAGCAGTCCCCGTCTTGGGACTGCAACTGAAGCTTTCTTT.

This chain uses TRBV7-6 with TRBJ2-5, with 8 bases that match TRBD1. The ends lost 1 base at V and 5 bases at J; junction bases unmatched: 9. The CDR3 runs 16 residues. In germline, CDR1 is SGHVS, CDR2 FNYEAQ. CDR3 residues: CASSLGAGGQLETQYF. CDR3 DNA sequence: TGTGCCAGCAGCTTAGGGGCAGGGGGCCAATTGGAGACCCAGTACTTC.

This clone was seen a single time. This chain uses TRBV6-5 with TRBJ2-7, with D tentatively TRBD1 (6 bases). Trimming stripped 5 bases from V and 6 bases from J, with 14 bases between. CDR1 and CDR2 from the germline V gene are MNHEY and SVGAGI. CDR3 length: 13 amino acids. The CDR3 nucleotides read TGTGCCAGCAGTCAAACAGGGCTCAGCGAGCAGTACTTC. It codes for CASSQTGLSEQYF.

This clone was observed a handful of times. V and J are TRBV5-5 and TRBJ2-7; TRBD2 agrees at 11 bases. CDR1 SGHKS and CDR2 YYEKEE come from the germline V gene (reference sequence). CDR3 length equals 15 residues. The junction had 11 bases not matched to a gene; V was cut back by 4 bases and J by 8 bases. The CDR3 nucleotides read TGTGCCAGCAGCGTATCCGGGACTAGCGGTTCTCAGCAGTACTTC. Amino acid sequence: CASSVSGTSGSQQYF.

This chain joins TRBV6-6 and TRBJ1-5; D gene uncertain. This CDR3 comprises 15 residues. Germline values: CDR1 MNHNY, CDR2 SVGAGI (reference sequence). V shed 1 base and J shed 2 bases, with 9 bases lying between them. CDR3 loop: CASSYLAEGNQPQHF. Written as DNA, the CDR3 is TGTGCCAGCAGTTACTTGGCGGAAGGCAATCAGCCCCAGCATTTT.

In DNA form, the CDR3 reads TGTGCCAGTAGTATAGGACAGATGAACACTGAAGCTTTCTTT. Translation gives CASSIGQMNTEAFF. The J gene is TRBJ1-1, the V gene TRBV19; tentatively, D is TRBD1 (5 bases). Trimming shortened V by 1 base and J by 0 bases, and 6 bases separated the two germline ends. CDR1 LNHDA and CDR2 SQIVND come from the germline V gene (reference sequence). The CDR3 is made up of 14 amino acids.

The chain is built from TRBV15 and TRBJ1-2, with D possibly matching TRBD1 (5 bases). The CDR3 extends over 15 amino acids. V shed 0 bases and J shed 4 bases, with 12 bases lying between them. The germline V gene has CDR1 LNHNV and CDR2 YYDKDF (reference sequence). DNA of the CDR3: TGTGCCACCAGCAGAGATTTGCGGGGCCTCTATGGCTACACCTTC. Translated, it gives CATSRDLRGLYGYTF.

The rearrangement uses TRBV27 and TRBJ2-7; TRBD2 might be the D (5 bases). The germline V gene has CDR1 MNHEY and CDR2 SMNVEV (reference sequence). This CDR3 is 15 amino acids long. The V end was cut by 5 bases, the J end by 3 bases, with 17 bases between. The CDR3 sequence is CASSPTVGGGYEQYF. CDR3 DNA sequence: TGTGCCAGCAGTCCGACGGTGGGTGGAGGCTACGAGCAGTACTTC.

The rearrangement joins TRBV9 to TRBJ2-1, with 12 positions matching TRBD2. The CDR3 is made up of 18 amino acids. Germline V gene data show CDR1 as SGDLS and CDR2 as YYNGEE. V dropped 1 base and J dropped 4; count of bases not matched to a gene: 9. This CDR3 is CASSVLAGGPLGYNEQFF. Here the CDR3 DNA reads TGTGCCAGCAGCGTACTAGCGGGGGGGCCTTTGGGTTACAATGAGCAGTTCTTC.

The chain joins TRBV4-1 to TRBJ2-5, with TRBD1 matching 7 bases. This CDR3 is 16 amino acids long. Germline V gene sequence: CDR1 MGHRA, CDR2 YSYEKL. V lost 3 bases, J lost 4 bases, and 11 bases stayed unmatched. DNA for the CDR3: TGCGCCAGCAGCCAGGGACAGAGCCGGGTCGGAGAGACCCAGTACTTC. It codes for CASSQGQSRVGETQYF.

CDR3 loop: CASSSAGSLSGNTIYF. CDR3 nucleotide sequence: TGTGCCAGCAGCTCCGCAGGCAGCCTCTCTGGAAACACCATATATTTT. V and J are TRBV11-2 and TRBJ1-3; D ambiguous. Germline CDR1 SGHAT, CDR2 FQNNGV. V lost 4 bases to trimming and J lost 0 bases, with 13 bases between them. The CDR3 spans 16 residues. The variable domain in full, completed from reference TRBV11-2 and TRBJ1-3, reads EAGVAQSPRYKIIEKRQSVAFWCNPISGHATLYWYQQILGQGPKLLIQFQNNGVVDDSQLPKDRFSAERLKGVDSTLKIQPAKLEDSAVYLCASSSAGSLSGNTIYFGEGSWLTVV.

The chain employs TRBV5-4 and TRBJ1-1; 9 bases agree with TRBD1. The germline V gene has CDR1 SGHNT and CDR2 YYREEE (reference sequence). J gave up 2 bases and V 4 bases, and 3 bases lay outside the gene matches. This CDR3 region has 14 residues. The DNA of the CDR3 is TGTGCCAGCAGCGAACAGGGGGCCAACACTGAAGCTTTCTTT. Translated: CASSEQGANTEAFF.

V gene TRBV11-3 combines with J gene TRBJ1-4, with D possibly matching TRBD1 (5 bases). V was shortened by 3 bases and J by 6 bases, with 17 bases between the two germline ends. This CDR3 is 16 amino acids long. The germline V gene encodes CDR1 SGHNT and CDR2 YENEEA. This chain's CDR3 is CASSFLRETGDEKLFF. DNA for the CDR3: TGTGCCAGCAGCTTTCTAAGGGAGACGGGGGATGAAAAACTGTTTTTT.

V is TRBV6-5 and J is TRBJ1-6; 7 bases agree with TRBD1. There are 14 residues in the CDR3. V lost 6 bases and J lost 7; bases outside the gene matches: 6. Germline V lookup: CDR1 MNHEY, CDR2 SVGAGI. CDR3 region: CASSPDRVNSPLHF. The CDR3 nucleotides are TGTGCCAGCAGCCCCGACAGGGTGAATTCACCCCTCCACTTT.

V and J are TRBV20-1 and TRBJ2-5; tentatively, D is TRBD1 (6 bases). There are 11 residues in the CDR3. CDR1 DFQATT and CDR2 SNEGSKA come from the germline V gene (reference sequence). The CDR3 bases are TGCAGGCCAGGGGACCAAGAGACCCAGTACTTC. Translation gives CRPGDQETQYF.

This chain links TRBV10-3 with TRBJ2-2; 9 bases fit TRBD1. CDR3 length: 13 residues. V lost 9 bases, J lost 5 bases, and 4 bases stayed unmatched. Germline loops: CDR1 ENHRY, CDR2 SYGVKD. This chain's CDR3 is CAMGTGRTGELFF. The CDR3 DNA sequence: TGTGCCATGGGGACAGGGAGAACCGGGGAGCTGTTTTTT.

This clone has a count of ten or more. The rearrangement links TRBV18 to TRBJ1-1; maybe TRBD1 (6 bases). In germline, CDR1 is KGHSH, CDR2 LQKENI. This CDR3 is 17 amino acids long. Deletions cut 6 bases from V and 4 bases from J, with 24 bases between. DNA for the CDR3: TGTGCCAGCTCCCCGGGGGGCGGCCTTCTTAGAGGCACTGAAGCTTTCTTT. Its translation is CASSPGGGLLRGTEAFF.

CDR3 in amino acids: CASSLTGGQETQYF. CDR3 bases: TGTGCCAGCAGCTTGACAGGGGGCCAAGAGACCCAGTACTTC. This chain joins TRBV7-2 and TRBJ2-5; 9 nucleotides line up with TRBD1. The ends lost 3 bases at V and 1 base at J; junction bases unmatched: 0. CDR1 is SGHTA, CDR2 FQGNSA, per germline. The CDR3 totals 14 residues.

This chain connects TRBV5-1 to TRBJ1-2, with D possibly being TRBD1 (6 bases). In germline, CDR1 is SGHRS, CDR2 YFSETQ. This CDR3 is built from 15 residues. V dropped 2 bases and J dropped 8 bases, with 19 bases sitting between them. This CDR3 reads CASSLSGTRLGGYTF. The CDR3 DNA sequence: TGCGCCAGCAGCTTATCCGGGACAAGGTTGGGCGGCTACACCTTC.

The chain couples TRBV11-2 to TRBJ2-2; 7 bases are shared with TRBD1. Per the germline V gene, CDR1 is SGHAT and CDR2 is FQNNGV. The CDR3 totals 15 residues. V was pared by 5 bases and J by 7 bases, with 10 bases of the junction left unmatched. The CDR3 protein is CASSMTTGVVGELFF. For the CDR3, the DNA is TGTGCCAGCAGCATGACTACAGGGGTTGTCGGGGAGCTGTTTTTT.

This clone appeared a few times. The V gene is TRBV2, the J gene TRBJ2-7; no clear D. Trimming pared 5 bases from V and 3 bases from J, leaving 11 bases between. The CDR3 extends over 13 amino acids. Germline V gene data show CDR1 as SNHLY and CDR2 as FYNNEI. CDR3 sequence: CASSQQWNYEQYF. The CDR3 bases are TGTGCCAGCAGTCAACAGTGGAACTACGAGCAGTACTTC.